The entry below gives a single T cell receptor beta chain sequence along with its context. The protocol was immunoSEQ multiplex PCR, while the TCRdb copy is restricted to in-frame clones and leaves out a portion. The sample shows 100,000 or so clones, roughly nine tenths of them seen only once. This entry comes from a study of OX40 agonist ivuxolimab in advanced cancers. Per germline, CDR1 MNHNY and CDR2 SVGAGI (reference sequence). V trimming: 6 bases; J trimming: 3 bases; junction bases outside the gene matches: 7. CDR3 size: 15 residues. This chain connects TRBV6-6 to TRBJ2-3; 9 nucleotides align to TRBD2. The sequence was collected from an adult with an advanced solid tumor such as melanoma, head and neck, liver or kidney cancer. The sample was CD4+ or CD8+ T cells sorted from blood, taken in a trial of the OX40 agonist ivuxolimab. The CDR3 DNA reads TGTGCCAGCAGGGGCCAGCGGGAGGTAACAGATACGCAGTATTTT. Its protein is CASRGQREVTDTQYF.